One sample yielded the 29 T cell receptor beta chains listed below, sequenced in a study of tumor and adjacent non-tumor tissue in lung cancer. The template was RNA from unsorted bulk tissue. More than 3 cm separated this lung sample from the edge of the tumor. The library came from three nested PCR rounds adapted from ARM-PCR protocols. Each CDR3 protein gets one entry after TCRdb re-called the multiplex PCR reads with MiXCR. The sample contains about 100,000 distinct CDR3 sequences, 65% of which appear only once. The sequencing input was distant non-tumor lung tissue. These receptors were obtained from a man aged 25 to 40 with non-small cell lung cancer.

This clonotype was detected many times. The V call is TRBV10-2, the J call TRBJ2-7, with 7 bases identical to TRBD1. Trimming at V came to 7 bases and at J to 0 bases, leaving 6 bases not matched to a gene. CDR1 and CDR2 (germline): WSHSY, SAAADI. CDR3 length: 14 amino acids. The CDR3 spells CASTRQGSSYEQYF. CDR3 sequence (DNA): TGCGCCAGCACGCGACAGGGCAGCTCCTACGAGCAGTACTTC.

The V call is TRBV5-1, the J call TRBJ2-1; TRBD2 agrees at 8 bases. The trim removed 4 bases at V and 6 bases at J, leaving 3 bases unmatched. In germline, CDR1 is SGHRS, CDR2 YFSETQ. The CDR3 has 13 amino acids. CDR3 nucleotides: TGCGCCAGCAGCCCAGGACTAGCCAATGAGCAGTTCTTC. Protein: CASSPGLANEQFF.

Worth noting for this clonotype: At one end, the junction sequence differs from germline, possibly due to a read error. The chain has TRBV30 and TRBJ2-3; D perhaps matches TRBD2 (6 bases). The length of the CDR3 is 17 residues. The germline CDR1 and CDR2 sequences are GTSNPN and SVGIG (reference sequence). CDR3 nucleotide sequence: TGTGTCTGGAACTGGGGGGAGCCTACCTCAAGCACAGATACGCAATATTTT. This encodes CVWNWGEPTSSTDTQYF.

Details on this clonotype: Here the CDR3 omits its conserved ending phenylalanine or tryptophan, so a read error is the likely source. The chain couples TRBV29-1 to TRBJ2-2; no reliable D call. CDR1 is SQVTM, CDR2 ANQGSEA, per germline. The CDR3 totals 12 residues. Trimming stripped 3 bases from V and 1 base from J, with 3 bases between. The CDR3: CSVEGNTGELFL. The CDR3 DNA follows: TGCAGCGTTGAGGGGAACACCGGGGAGCTGTTTTTA.

Regarding this clonotype: A much bigger clone sits one base away, suggesting this may be a read error. CDR3 sequence: CATSDLTSGGTDTQYF. In DNA form, the CDR3 reads TGTGCCACCAGTGATCTCACTAGCGGGGGGACAGATACGCAGTATTTT. V and J are TRBV24-1 and TRBJ2-3, with TRBD2 matching over 12 bases. The germline V gene has CDR1 KGHDR and CDR2 SFDVKD. With 3 bases clipped from V and 3 bases from J, the junction kept 3 bases outside the gene matches. The CDR3 consists of 16 residues.

This clonotype was observed many times. This sequence joins TRBV20-1 and TRBJ2-3, with no clear D. V was shortened by 6 bases and J by 5 bases, with 6 bases between the two germline ends. There are 10 residues in the CDR3. Germline V gene lookup returns CDR1 DFQATT and CDR2 SNEGSKA (reference sequence). CDR3 nucleotides: TGCAGTGCAAACCAAGATACGCAGTATTTT. Its translation is CSANQDTQYF.

Points on this clonotype: Being one base from a much bigger clone, this may be a read error. This sequence joins TRBV12-3 or TRBV12-4 and TRBJ2-1; no clear D gene. The CDR3 consists of 12 residues. The DNA of the CDR3 is TGTGCCAGCAGTGCTTACTGGAGTGAGCGGTTCTTC. This codes for CASSAYWSERFF.

A word on this clonotype: An end of the junction differs from the germline gene, which may be a read error. V usage is TRBV7-8 and J usage is TRBJ1-5; TRBD1 matches at 7 bases. The germline V gene encodes CDR1 SGHVS and CDR2 FQNEAQ. CDR3 size: 15 residues. CDR3 loop: CTSSAGTVSNQPQHF. CDR3 coding DNA: TGTACCAGCAGCGCTGGGACAGTTTCCAATCAGCCCCAGCATTTT.

As to this clonotype: Here the CDR3 omits its conserved ending phenylalanine or tryptophan, so a read error is the likely source. The V gene is TRBV20-1, the J gene TRBJ1-2, with D perhaps matching TRBD1 (6 bases). V lost 0 bases and J 6 bases, leaving 11 bases between the germline ends. Germline loops: CDR1 DFQATT, CDR2 SNEGSKA (reference sequence). This CDR3 contains 13 residues. The CDR3 spells CSARDPRQDGYTL. In DNA form, the CDR3 reads TGCAGTGCTAGAGATCCCAGACAGGATGGCTACACCCTC.

This clonotype was seen more than once but under ten times. This sequence joins TRBV5-4 and TRBJ2-5; D unresolved. Germline loops: CDR1 SGHNT, CDR2 YYREEE (reference sequence). Trimming pared 2 bases from V and 4 bases from J, leaving 9 bases between. This CDR3 spans 13 amino acids. Written as DNA, the CDR3 is TGTGCCAGCAGCTTACGGCCCTCAGAGACCCAGTACTTC. Translation: CASSLRPSETQYF.

This clonotype was seen a handful of times. A read error may explain this, as a much larger clone is one base away. This chain uses TRBV24-1 with TRBJ2-1; 9 nucleotides line up with TRBD2. The CDR3 is 16 amino acids. Germline values: CDR1 KGHDR, CDR2 SFDVKD. With 1 base clipped from V and 9 bases from J, the junction kept 9 bases outside the gene matches. As DNA, the CDR3 is TGTGCCACCAGTGATTTTGGGCTAGCGGGGCACAGTGAGCAGTTCTTC. Encoded protein: CATSDFGLAGHSEQFF.

With regard to this clonotype: A much larger clone differs from this one at a single base, so this may be a read error. The chain combines TRBV6-5 with TRBJ2-5; D might be TRBD1 or TRBD2, each matching 5 bases. CDR3 length equals 14 residues. Trimming removed 6 bases at V and 7 bases at J, with 18 bases between. The V gene's germline CDR1 is MNHEY and CDR2 SVGAGI. CDR3 sequence reads: CASRRETFGGTQYF. The CDR3 region has the DNA TGTGCCAGCAGAAGAGAGACGTTTGGGGGGACCCAGTACTTC.

This clonotype was seen repeatedly, ten times or more. This chain joins TRBV7-9 and TRBJ1-6; D call uncertain. V was trimmed by 5 bases and J by 7 bases, leaving 9 bases between them. Germline CDR1 reads SEHNR; CDR2 reads FQNEAQ (reference sequence). This CDR3 is 13 amino acids long. The CDR3 sequence is CASSMIDNSPLHF. The CDR3, as DNA: TGTGCCAGCAGCATGATCGACAATTCACCCCTCCACTTT.

The genes are TRBV20-1 and TRBJ1-1, with 7 bases matching TRBD1. This CDR3 comprises 12 residues. CDR1 and CDR2 from the germline V gene are DFQATT and SNEGSKA (reference sequence). J was trimmed by 12 bases and V by 6 bases; bases with no gene match: 13. In DNA, the CDR3 is TGCAGTGCCCCTCTGACAGGGAGTGACCCTTTCTTT. This gives the protein CSAPLTGSDPFF.

On this clonotype itself: One base away lies a much larger clone, so this may be a sequencing read error. The chain couples TRBV12-5 to TRBJ2-1; possibly TRBD1 for D (5 bases). The CDR3 consists of 12 residues. Germline V gives CDR1 LGHNT, CDR2 FRNRAP. CDR3 sequence (DNA): TGTGCTAGTGGTTTGTGGACATATGAGGAGTTCTTC. Residues: CASGLWTYEEFF.

Turning to this clonotype: At one end the junction does not follow the germline gene, possibly because of a read error. This sequence joins TRBV12-3 or TRBV12-4 and TRBJ1-1; no clear D. The CDR3 loop spans 13 amino acids. CDR3 nucleotides: TGTGTCAGCAATTTAAGGGAGGTGGCTGGATCTTTCTTT. Residues: CVSNLREVAGSFF.

About this clonotype: Likely a read error: the CDR3 ends without its conserved phenylalanine or tryptophan. V usage is TRBV11-2 and J usage is TRBJ2-3; 11 positions agree with TRBD2. V was clipped by 2 bases and J by 2 bases; unmatched bases: 6. The germline V gene has CDR1 SGHAT and CDR2 FQNNGV. The CDR3 is 17 residues long. The CDR3 bases are TGTGCCAGCAGCTTATCCATAGCGGGAGGGCCCACAGATACGCAGTATATT. Protein: CASSLSIAGGPTDTQYI.

About this clonotype: One junction end does not reproduce the germline sequence, and a read error may be involved. The rearrangement uses TRBV6-6 and TRBJ1-2; D possibly corresponds to TRBD1 (5 bases). This CDR3 region has 12 residues. Per the germline V gene, CDR1 is MNHNY and CDR2 is SVGAGI (reference sequence). In nucleotides, the CDR3 is TGTGCCAGCAGCCTCCGGGGGTATGACTACACCTTC. It translates to CASSLRGYDYTF.

This clonotype appeared a few times. The germline gene is not matched at one end of the junction; a read error may be the cause. This chain uses TRBV29-1 with TRBJ1-1; D gene unclear. CDR1 SQVTM and CDR2 ANQGSEA come from the germline V gene. The CDR3 extends over 11 amino acids. CDR3 in amino acids: CGVSGPDRAFF. CDR3 bases: TGCGGCGTTTCCGGGCCCGACCGAGCTTTCTTT. The full variable domain, in which reference TRBV29-1 and TRBJ1-1 provide the parts outside the CDR3, is SAVISQKPSRDICQRGTSLTIQCQVDSQVTMMFWYRQQPGQSLTLIATANQGSEATYESGFVIDKFPISRPNLTFSTLTVSNMSPEDSSIYLCGVSGPDRAFFGQGTRLTVV.

This rearrangement joins TRBV20-1 to TRBJ2-2; 9 nucleotides match TRBD2. The V gene's germline CDR1 is DFQATT and CDR2 SNEGSKA (reference sequence). J was trimmed by 3 bases and V by 6 bases; bases with no gene match: 8. The CDR3 extends over 15 amino acids. The DNA of the CDR3 is TGCAGTGCGCGGTTAGCGGGAGCGGACACCGGGGAGCTGTTTTTT. As protein: CSARLAGADTGELFF.

This rearrangement joins TRBV10-3 to TRBJ1-5, with D possibly being TRBD1 (5 bases). Germline lookup yields CDR1 ENHRY and CDR2 SYGVKD. This CDR3 spans 15 amino acids. The ends were cut back, 10 bases at V and 3 bases at J, with 19 bases in the middle. The CDR3 reads CATTGGVDNNQPQHF. The CDR3 DNA reads TGTGCCACCACCGGGGGGGTGGATAACAATCAGCCCCAGCATTTT.

Comments on this clonotype: The junction differs from germline at one of its ends, possibly a read error. This rearrangement joins TRBV20-1 to TRBJ2-4; D may be TRBD1 or TRBD2 (5 bases each). The CDR3 extends over 14 amino acids. Germline CDR1 DFQATT, CDR2 SNEGSKA (reference sequence). CDR3 region: CSAREEGYMNTQYF. The CDR3 DNA reads TGCAGTGCTAGAGAAGAGGGGTATATGAACACTCAGTACTTC.

Comment on this clonotype: This sequence may be a read error, since a much larger clone differs from it by one base. J is TRBJ2-7 and V is TRBV6-1; TRBD2 is a possible D gene (6 bases). This CDR3 comprises 15 residues. Germline CDR1 reads MNHNS; CDR2 reads SASEGT. Trimming took off 3 bases at V and 0 bases at J, with 12 bases between the two ends. In nucleotides, the CDR3 is TGTGCCAGCAGTGAGTACGGCGGGAACTCCTACGAGCAGTACTTC. Protein: CASSEYGGNSYEQYF.

This clonotype was seen only a few times. A much larger clone sits a single nucleotide away, making a read error possible. This chain uses TRBV10-2 with TRBJ1-5, with D hard to call. CDR1 is WSHSY, CDR2 SAAADI, per germline. This CDR3 is 13 amino acids long. The CDR3 loop reads CTSSESRDQPQHF. In DNA, the CDR3 is TGCACCAGCAGTGAGTCCCGGGATCAGCCCCAGCATTTT.

On this clonotype itself: The junction departs from germline at one end; a sequencing error may be responsible. The CDR3 DNA is TGTCCCAGCAGCAAGACAGGGGACTCCTACGAGCAGTACTTC. It is translated as CPSSKTGDSYEQYF. The genes are TRBV4-2 and TRBJ2-7; 8 nucleotides match TRBD1. CDR3 length equals 14 residues. In germline, CDR1 is LGHNA, CDR2 YNFKEQ.

This clonotype was seen repeatedly, ten times or more. CDR3 bases: TGTGCCAGCAGTTACTCGTCCGGGAGGAGCACAGATACGCAGTATTTT. The encoded protein is CASSYSSGRSTDTQYF. The V call is TRBV6-5, the J call TRBJ2-3; 7 bases are a match to TRBD2. This CDR3 spans 16 amino acids. V lost 0 bases and J lost 0; bases outside the gene matches: 3. The germline V gene has CDR1 MNHEY and CDR2 SVGAGI.

The rearrangement joins TRBV24-1 to TRBJ2-1; 7 bases align to TRBD2. This CDR3 spans 16 amino acids. CDR1 is KGHDR and CDR2 is SFDVKD in the germline V gene. J lost 4 bases, V lost 4 bases, and 9 bases had no gene match. The chain's CDR3 is CATSDAGISGYNEQFF. The CDR3 region has the DNA TGTGCCACCAGTGACGCCGGAATTAGCGGGTACAATGAGCAGTTCTTC.

A word on this clonotype: Mismatch with germline at one junction end may stem from a read error. The rearrangement links TRBV11-2 to TRBJ2-1; possible D gene TRBD2, 5 bases. Looked up from germline, CDR1 is SGHAT and CDR2 is FQNNGV. The CDR3 sequence is 15 residues long. The CDR3 here is CDSSLVASRTDELFF. DNA for the CDR3: TGTGACAGCAGCTTAGTGGCTAGCCGGACGGATGAGCTGTTCTTC.

A remark on this clonotype: Germline and junction disagree at one end, which may indicate a read error. The J gene is TRBJ2-3, the V gene TRBV12-3 or TRBV12-4; TRBD1 agrees at 8 bases. The CDR3 extends over 14 amino acids. The CDR3 DNA reads TGTGCCAGCAGTCCCCCGGACAGGGCAGATACGCAGTGTTTT. Protein: CASSPPDRADTQCF.